This record looks at one T cell receptor beta chain sequence and its context. Its antigen specificity is not known. One base away there is no much larger clone; base qualities are not given. The sample comes from a study of blood T cells in healthy people across ages (dated by TCRdb to between 2014 and 2016). With regard to the full study: Template switching captured roughly one uniquely barcoded TCR beta cDNA molecule per two T cells in model experiments. To track age-related changes in TCR beta repertoire diversity, the study relied on deep sequencing normalized with unique cDNA molecular identifiers. Two additional independent replicas of 1 million unique cDNA reads from the same blood draw were analyzed for two donors (one aged 18 to 30 and one aged 80 or older). To avoid experimental bias, donors of different ages were randomly spread across the sequencing lanes. Four age groups were formed from the donors: young (average approximately 15 years), middle-aged (around 37), aged (under 70) and long-lived (around 80).

Systemically healthy Caucasian individuals from Russia, about 38 in total and aged roughly 6 to 90 years, were included as donors. Each donor gave roughly 9.5 milliliters of peripheral blood, collected into EDTA-treated Vacutainer tubes. Ficoll-Paque density-gradient centrifugation was used to isolate PBMCs, with at least 7 million per sample. Trizol reagent was used to extract total RNA from PBMCs, with at least 5.5 micrograms per sample. The percentages of naive CD45RAhigh/CD27high T cells were determined by flow cytometry on a PBMC aliquot from every donor. Based on the germline V gene (reference sequence), the CDR1 and CDR2 sequences are MNHEY and SMNVEV. From the cysteine up to the phenylalanine, the CDR3 has a length of 17 residues. CDR3 DNA is the only sequence kept; it has 51 bases, read in frame from the first base. The trim is 0 bases for V and 3 bases for J, with a gap of 14 bases between the germline ends.

What the study reported, not specific to this receptor: Compared with the aged group, the long-lived group had more naive CD4+ T cells, fewer expanded clones and increased TCR diversity, a pattern suggesting age selection. Donor CMV infection status was unknown, potentially confounding age-related changes in expanded clonotypes. Conclusive comparison of naive and antigen-experienced compartments was prevented by the profiling of bulk unsorted PBMCs. The percentage of naive T cells measured by flow cytometry correlated strongly with observed TCR beta diversity. Observed TCR beta diversity per million T cells fell roughly linearly with age, and a significant reduction was already apparent by age around 44. Total diversity estimates from one million sequenced T cells were considered lower bounds and underestimates.

Library creation used 5' RACE. The reads were generated on an Illumina HiSeq 2500. A second PCR of roughly 7 to 11 cycles was performed with a sample-barcoded 5' primer and a J-beta primer mix. Each TCR beta cDNA molecule received a unique molecular identifier from a template-switch 5' adaptor carrying 12 random nucleotides. Each sample yielded at least 3 million CDR3-containing paired-end reads. First-strand cDNA synthesis was performed from all RNA using the Mint cDNA synthesis kit, with priming by a TRBC-specific oligonucleotide. All cDNA was treated with uracil-DNA glycosylase and then went through a first 18-cycle PCR with the universal primers M1SS and BC2_uni_R. The paper's processing steps were these. For normalization, 1 million high-quality reads were randomly selected from each sample, with every read carrying a distinct molecular identifier. Instead of being binned into consensus sequences, reads that shared molecular identifiers were thrown out. MiTCR, run with a Q25 quality threshold and the strictest error-elimination algorithm, handled CDR3 identification, clonotype clustering and error correction. Lower-bound total TCR beta diversity was estimated with a nonparametric unseen species model using Euler transformation. TCRdb handled the public reads itself, with Q25 trimming in fastp and clone calling in MiXCR, and kept productive beta chains. Records with the same CDR3 protein are collapsed into one entry carrying the most frequent genes and DNA. Here the V and J calls rest on TCRdb's processing, not on the authors' analysis. Recorded for this sample are hundreds of thousands of distinct CDR3 sequences; more than 40% of them occurred a single time. Of the sample, around 32% falls within the top ten clones.

This TCR was sampled from an older woman in good health. Recombination connected TRBV27 to TRBJ2-2, with the D gene uncertain. What was sequenced was blood. The CDR3 protein is CASSLSLAPRDTGELFF. Read as DNA, the sequence is TGTGCCAGCAGTTTATCGTTGGCCCCGCGTGACACCGGGGAGCTGTTTTTT.